This is a list of T cell receptor beta chains from one sample in a study of control samples from healthy donors and cancer patients. The assay was immunoSEQ multiplex PCR, and TCRdb's table has in-frame clones only and misses some. This table has some 97,000 clones, about 90% appearing once. Sequencing was done on a sample of blood. Receptors originate from a woman between 45 and 60 years old in good health. The CDR3 runs from the conserved cysteine through the conserved F or W. The D gene is left open where the match is weak. Expanded clones are given a class, and other clones once, few, many or no size at all.

d_gene: TRBD1; j_gene: TRBJ1-1; v_gene: TRBV7-2; abundance: .; CDR3aa: CASSLGQGRTEAFF; CDR3nt: TGTGCCAGCAGCCTAGGACAGGGACGGACTGAAGCTTTCTTT
d_gene: TRBD1; j_gene: TRBJ2-2; v_gene: TRBV5-6; abundance: .; CDR3aa: CASSLDRGITGELFF; CDR3nt: TGTGCCAGCAGCTTGGACAGGGGTATAACCGGGGAGCTGTTTTTT
d_gene: .; j_gene: TRBJ2-1; v_gene: TRBV10-3; abundance: .; CDR3aa: CAISGTPSNEQFF; CDR3nt: TGTGCCATTTCCGGGACTCCAAGCAATGAGCAGTTCTTC
d_gene: TRBD1; j_gene: TRBJ1-1; v_gene: TRBV30; abundance: .; CDR3aa: CAWTRQGSGAEAFF; CDR3nt: TGTGCCTGGACTCGACAGGGGAGCGGGGCTGAAGCTTTCTTT
d_gene: TRBD1; j_gene: TRBJ2-3; v_gene: TRBV9; abundance: .; CDR3aa: CASSGKTGPDTQYF; CDR3nt: TGTGCCAGCAGCGGAAAGACAGGGCCAGATACGCAGTATTTT
d_gene: .; j_gene: TRBJ1-3; v_gene: TRBV3-1/TRBV3-2; abundance: .; CDR3aa: CASSQDRTNTIYF; CDR3nt: TGTGCCAGCAGCCAAGACAGGACGAACACCATATATTTT
d_gene: TRBD1; j_gene: TRBJ1-2; v_gene: TRBV3-1/TRBV3-2; abundance: .; CDR3aa: CASSQGAGTVSPVSGYTF; CDR3nt: TGTGCCAGCAGCCAAGGGGCCGGGACAGTTTCCCCCGTGAGTGGCTACACCTTC
d_gene: .; j_gene: TRBJ1-2; v_gene: TRBV15; abundance: .; CDR3aa: CATSRESGGYGYTF; CDR3nt: TGTGCCACCAGCAGAGAATCGGGGGGCTATGGCTACACCTTC
d_gene: TRBD1; j_gene: TRBJ1-2; v_gene: TRBV6-6; abundance: .; CDR3aa: CASSTGENYGYTF; CDR3nt: TGTGCCAGCAGTACAGGGGAGAACTATGGCTACACCTTC
d_gene: .; j_gene: TRBJ2-7; v_gene: TRBV6-4; abundance: .; CDR3aa: CASSRDTTYEQYF; CDR3nt: TGTGCCAGCAGTCGGGACACCACCTACGAGCAGTACTTC
d_gene: .; j_gene: TRBJ1-1; v_gene: TRBV9; abundance: .; CDR3aa: CASSVVGGGGTEAFF; CDR3nt: TGTGCCAGCAGCGTAGTGGGGGGAGGGGGCACTGAAGCTTTCTTT
d_gene: .; j_gene: TRBJ2-7; v_gene: TRBV12-3/TRBV12-4; abundance: .; CDR3aa: CASRRTEFYEQYF; CDR3nt: TGTGCCAGCAGGAGGACAGAATTCTACGAGCAGTACTTC
d_gene: TRBD1; j_gene: TRBJ1-5; v_gene: TRBV6-6; abundance: .; CDR3aa: CASSTQGKGNQPQHF; CDR3nt: TGTGCCAGCAGTACACAGGGGAAGGGCAATCAGCCCCAGCATTTT
d_gene: TRBD2; j_gene: TRBJ2-3; v_gene: TRBV11-2; abundance: .; CDR3aa: CASSWGTSGNIDTQYF; CDR3nt: TGTGCCAGCAGCTGGGGGACTAGCGGGAATATAGATACGCAGTATTTT
d_gene: TRBD2; j_gene: TRBJ2-5; v_gene: TRBV7-8; abundance: few; CDR3aa: CASSRGGAGEETQYF; CDR3nt: TGTGCCAGCAGCCGAGGAGGAGCGGGGGAAGAGACCCAGTACTTC
d_gene: TRBD1; j_gene: TRBJ2-3; v_gene: TRBV7-7; abundance: .; CDR3aa: CASSLGTGGDTQYF; CDR3nt: TGTGCCAGCAGCTTGGGGACAGGGGGGGACACGCAGTATTTT
d_gene: .; j_gene: TRBJ2-3; v_gene: TRBV5-1; abundance: .; CDR3aa: CASRKSAQTWDTQYF; CDR3nt: TGCGCCAGCAGAAAGTCAGCCCAAACGTGGGATACGCAGTATTTT
d_gene: TRBD2; j_gene: TRBJ2-3; v_gene: TRBV6-2/TRBV6-3; abundance: .; CDR3aa: CASSLTRLLAGFTDTQYF; CDR3nt: TGTGCCAGCAGTCTTACGAGACTTCTAGCGGGATTCACAGATACGCAGTATTTT
d_gene: .; j_gene: TRBJ1-4; v_gene: TRBV7-7; abundance: .; CDR3aa: CASSMSTATNEKLFF; CDR3nt: TGTGCCAGCAGCATGTCGACAGCAACTAATGAAAAACTGTTTTTT
d_gene: .; j_gene: TRBJ1-5; v_gene: TRBV6-5; abundance: many; CDR3aa: CASSYRQLDQPQHF; CDR3nt: TGTGCCAGCAGTTATAGGCAGTTGGATCAGCCCCAGCATTTT
d_gene: TRBD1; j_gene: TRBJ2-3; v_gene: TRBV3-1/TRBV3-2; abundance: .; CDR3aa: CASARGQGYTDTQYF; CDR3nt: TGTGCCAGCGCACGGGGACAGGGATACACAGATACGCAGTATTTT
d_gene: .; j_gene: TRBJ2-3; v_gene: TRBV18; abundance: once; CDR3aa: CASGLDSTDTQYF; CDR3nt: TGTGCCAGCGGGCTGGACTCCACAGATACGCAGTATTTT